The clone carrying this T cell receptor (beta chain) has more than one count but fewer than ten. Antigen specificity is unknown. The data originate from a study of identical twins. General study results and limits: Cross-sectional statistics underpinned the conclusions; the same donors were not followed.

Via MiXCR, TCRdb re-called the 5' RACE reads, giving one row per CDR3 protein. The data hold 500,000 to 550,000 distinct CDR3 sequences, with 20% to 25% observed a single time. V lost 4 bases and J lost 0, with 7 bases in between. This CDR3 is 13 amino acids long. The germline gives CDR1 SNHLY, CDR2 FYNNEI. These data were likewise used in another study, on yellow fever vaccine responses in identical twins.

The rearrangement links TRBV2 to TRBJ2-7; D unresolved. Sequencing was carried out using CD4+ T cells sorted from blood. The TCR was taken from a young woman in good health. CDR3 protein: CASSALLSYEQYF. The DNA of the CDR3 is TGTGCCAGCAGTGCTCTTCTCTCCTACGAGCAGTACTTC.